This TCR beta chain appears in the sequencing data of a study of blood T cell repertoires in COVID-19. Study as a whole: The cDNA or gDNA used as material had been derived from T cells, B-cell-depleted T cells, or PBMCs.

CDR3 length equals 14 residues. The V end was cut by 1 base, the J end by 3 bases, with 10 bases between. Germline loops: CDR1 SGHNT, CDR2 YYREEE (reference sequence). Original processing notes: From reference gene primer amplification, estimates of nucleated cell counts were derived. This table comes from immunoSEQ multiplex PCR, and its TCRdb copy is limited to in-frame clones, with some not included. The V and J calls and the clone size are those of that table, but D and trimming were determined from the DNA. The table lists approximately 90,000 clones, roughly 90% of them singletons. This chain connects TRBV5-4 to TRBJ2-5, with D uncertain. Sample: peripheral blood. This TCR was recovered from a man between 60 and 75 years old with COVID-19, enrolled during active disease. CDR3 DNA: TGTGCCAGCAGCTTGTCGGTCACTAAAGAGACCCAGTACTTC. As protein: CASSLSVTKETQYF. Using reference TRBV5-4 and TRBJ2-5 for the parts outside the CDR3, the full variable domain is ETGVTQSPTHLIKTRGQQVTLRCSSQSGHNTVSWYQQALGQGPQFIFQYYREEENGRGNFPPRFSGLQFPNYSSELNVNALELDDSALYLCASSLSVTKETQYFGPGTRLLVL.